A single sample is the source of the 30 T cell receptor beta chains below, sequenced in a study of blood T cell repertoires in COVID-19. Clones were sequenced by immunoSEQ multiplex PCR, and TCRdb holds only the in-frame ones, with some missing. This table has 60,000 to 75,000 clones, about 90% appearing once. Specimen: peripheral blood. These receptors were collected from a man aged 50 to 59 with active COVID-19.

This sequence joins TRBV10-2 and TRBJ2-1; possibly TRBD2 for D (6 bases). This CDR3 comprises 13 residues. The V and J ends lost 7 bases and 3 bases respectively, with 10 bases between them. Germline V lookup: CDR1 WSHSY, CDR2 SAAADI. The chain's CDR3 is CASMAGSYNEQFF. The CDR3 coding sequence is TGCGCCAGCATGGCGGGGAGCTACAATGAGCAGTTCTTC.

By sample fraction, this clone is medium-sized. The V call is TRBV20-1, the J call TRBJ1-2; D is ambiguous. The V gene's germline CDR1 is DFQATT and CDR2 SNEGSKA (reference sequence). The CDR3 consists of 11 residues. Trimming shortened V by 3 bases and J by 8 bases, and 10 bases separated the two germline ends. CDR3 bases: TGCAGTGCTAGCTCCTCGCGGGGCTACACCTTC. The encoded protein is CSASSSRGYTF.

The CDR3 nucleotides are TGTGCCAGCAGCTCTCCCGGGGGGGAGAAATCTTACGAGCAGTACTTC. It specifies CASSSPGGEKSYEQYF. The chain links TRBV5-6 to TRBJ2-7; 8 nucleotides match TRBD2. J gave up 4 bases and V 3 bases, and 12 bases lay outside the gene matches. Germline V gives CDR1 SGHDT, CDR2 YYEEEE. The CDR3 spans 16 residues.

V is TRBV7-9 and J is TRBJ2-5; TRBD2 matches 10 bases. Germline V CDR1 and CDR2: SEHNR, FQNEAQ (reference sequence). CDR3 length: 17 residues. The V gene end was trimmed by 4 bases and the J gene end by 4 bases; junction bases not matched to a gene: 12. This chain's CDR3 is CASSSKSGRASGETQYF. The DNA for the CDR3 is TGTGCCAGCAGCTCTAAGAGCGGGAGGGCCTCGGGAGAGACCCAGTACTTC.

A single count supports this clone. The CDR3, as DNA: TGTGCCATCAGCGGACAGGAGAACACCGGGGAGCTGTTTTTT. It encodes CAISGQENTGELFF. This rearrangement joins TRBV10-3 to TRBJ2-2; 7 bases are shared with TRBD1. Germline values: CDR1 ENHRY, CDR2 SYGVKD. This CDR3 spans 14 amino acids. J gave up 1 base and V 6 bases, and 2 bases lay outside the gene matches.

This chain uses TRBV4-3 with TRBJ2-1; D unresolved. V was cut by 0 bases and J by 9 bases, with 15 bases left in between. CDR1 is LGHNA, CDR2 YSLEER, per germline. The CDR3 has 15 amino acids. The DNA of the CDR3 is TGCGCCAGCAGCCAAGATCGTATGGGTTCGGGTGAGCAGTTCTTC. This gives the protein CASSQDRMGSGEQFF.

This clone was recorded once. The chain links TRBV25-1 to TRBJ1-2, with 7 bases that match TRBD1. CDR3 length equals 15 residues. Germline V gene lookup returns CDR1 MGHDK and CDR2 SYGVNS. J was trimmed by 8 bases and V by 5 bases; bases with no gene match: 14. The CDR3 region is CASSTDRHRFRGYTF. The CDR3, as DNA: TGTGCCAGCAGTACGGACAGGCACCGCTTTCGAGGCTACACCTTC.

A single count supports this clone. The V and J genes are TRBV3-1 (or the pseudogene TRBV3-2) and TRBJ2-1, with 11 bases identical to TRBD1. This CDR3 contains 17 residues. From germline, CDR1 is LGHDT and CDR2 YNNKEL (reference sequence). Trimming removed 7 bases from V and 5 bases from J; junction bases left unmatched: 13. The CDR3 bases are TGTGCCAGCACCCACTCCTCTGAGGGACAGGGGGACAATGAGCAGTTCTTC. Translated, it gives CASTHSSEGQGDNEQFF.

V usage is TRBV28 and J usage is TRBJ2-3, with 11 bases identical to TRBD2. V lost 3 bases to trimming and J lost 3 bases; unmatched junction nucleotides: 2. Germline CDR1 is MDHEN and CDR2 is SYDVKM. The CDR3 sequence is 15 residues long. In DNA form, the CDR3 reads TGTGCCAGCAGTTTTAGCGGGAGGGCGACAGATACGCAGTATTTT. It yields the protein CASSFSGRATDTQYF.

The chain uses TRBV5-6 and TRBJ2-5, with 10 bases matching TRBD2. This CDR3 is 15 amino acids long. V gave up 0 bases and J gave up 4 bases; unmatched junction bases: 3. Germline CDR1 SGHDT, CDR2 YYEEEE. The CDR3 DNA reads as TGTGCCAGCAGCTTGGTGCTAGCGGGAGTAGAGACCCAGTACTTC. Translating it yields CASSLVLAGVETQYF.

This chain connects TRBV7-9 to TRBJ2-2; 8 bases are shared with TRBD2. This CDR3 has 15 residues. The J segment lost 5 bases and the V segment lost 5 bases, leaving 7 bases of the junction unmatched. Germline-derived CDR1 and CDR2 are SEHNR and FQNEAQ (reference sequence). This CDR3 reads CASSLERGWTGELFF. The CDR3 DNA sequence: TGTGCCAGCAGCCTAGAGCGGGGGTGGACCGGGGAGCTGTTTTTT.

This chain uses TRBV5-1 with TRBJ2-3; the D gene is possibly TRBD2 (6 bases). Germline V gene sequence: CDR1 SGHRS, CDR2 YFSETQ. V shed 0 bases and J shed 4 bases, with 9 bases lying between them. CDR3 length: 14 amino acids. Here the CDR3 DNA reads TGCGCCAGCAGCTTGGAGCGGGCTGCAGATACGCAGTATTTT. Its translation: CASSLERAADTQYF.

The chain couples TRBV4-1 to TRBJ2-4; the D gene is possibly TRBD2 (6 bases). The CDR3 runs 16 residues. The V end was cut by 0 bases, the J end by 5 bases, with 14 bases between. Germline loops: CDR1 MGHRA, CDR2 YSYEKL. DNA of the CDR3: TGCGCCAGCAGCCAAGACCCCGGGACTGGAGAAAACATTCAGTACTTC. Translation gives CASSQDPGTGENIQYF.

This sequence joins TRBV7-3 and TRBJ2-1; tentative D call: TRBD2 (5 bases). Germline V gene sequence: CDR1 SGHTA, CDR2 FQGTGA. Deletions cut 5 bases from V and 4 bases from J, with 15 bases between. The CDR3 has 15 amino acids. CDR3 nucleotide sequence: TGTGCCAGCAGCCCCCAGCGGAAATCATACAATGAGCAGTTCTTC. This sequence encodes CASSPQRKSYNEQFF.

V gene TRBV6-2 or TRBV6-3 combines with J gene TRBJ2-4; no clear D. The V end was cut by 6 bases, the J end by 0 bases, with 21 bases between. The CDR3 sequence is 18 residues long. CDR1 MNHEY and CDR2 SVGEGT come from the germline V gene. The DNA for the CDR3 is TGTGCCAGCAGCGAAAGAATGGGCAGCAGCAGAGCCAAAAACATTCAGTACTTC. It specifies CASSERMGSSRAKNIQYF.

The V and J genes are TRBV3-1 (or the pseudogene TRBV3-2) and TRBJ1-6, with D perhaps TRBD1 (6 bases). The germline gives CDR1 LGHDT, CDR2 YNNKEL (reference sequence). The CDR3 totals 15 residues. V lost 1 base, J lost 10 bases, and 14 bases lay in between. This chain's CDR3 is CASSQVSRGSSPLHF. In nucleotides, the CDR3 is TGTGCCAGCAGCCAAGTTTCCAGGGGAAGCTCACCCCTCCACTTT.

The V and J genes are TRBV5-1 and TRBJ1-3, with D perhaps matching TRBD1 (6 bases). CDR1 is SGHRS, CDR2 YFSETQ, per germline. CDR3 length equals 16 residues. The V end lost 7 bases, the J end lost 0 bases, and 17 bases lay between the germline ends. For the CDR3, the DNA is TGCGCCAGCGCTGCAGGGGCCACTAGCTCTGGAAACACCATATATTTT. Its protein product is CASAAGATSSGNTIYF.

Only a few counts were recorded for this clone. V and J are TRBV9 and TRBJ1-1; D is uncertain. The V end lost 3 bases, the J end lost 0 bases, and 15 bases lay between the germline ends. Germline assignment: CDR1 SGDLS and CDR2 YYNGEE. The length of the CDR3 is 16 residues. This CDR3 is CASSGGGTPLNTEAFF. DNA for the CDR3: TGTGCCAGCAGCGGTGGCGGCACACCATTGAACACTGAAGCTTTCTTT. The full variable domain, in which reference TRBV9 and TRBJ1-1 provide the parts outside the CDR3, is DSGVTQTPKHLITATGQRVTLRCSPRSGDLSVYWYQQSLDQGLQFLIQYYNGEERAKGNILERFSAQQFPDLHSELNLSSLELGDSALYFCASSGGGTPLNTEAFFGQGTRLTVV.

This chain uses TRBV5-1 with TRBJ2-7, with 8 bases matching TRBD2. Trimming took 4 bases from V and 6 from J; bases not matched to a gene: 3. Germline V CDR1 and CDR2: SGHRS, YFSETQ. The CDR3 contains 12 residues. The chain's CDR3 is CASSPGGAEQYF. CDR3 nucleotide sequence: TGCGCCAGCAGCCCGGGGGGGGCCGAGCAGTACTTC.

The chain uses TRBV6-1 and TRBJ1-4, with TRBD1 matching over 8 bases. Germline lookup yields CDR1 MNHNS and CDR2 SASEGT. The CDR3 runs to 14 residues. Trimming at V came to 2 bases and at J to 8 bases, leaving 4 bases not matched to a gene. This chain's CDR3 is CASSETGGREKLFF. The CDR3 region has the DNA TGTGCCAGCAGTGAAACAGGGGGACGGGAAAAACTGTTTTTT.

This rearrangement joins TRBV5-5 to TRBJ2-3; 12 bases are shared with TRBD2. Germline CDR1 SGHKS, CDR2 YYEKEE (reference sequence). With 4 bases clipped from V and 4 bases from J, the junction kept 7 bases outside the gene matches. The CDR3 consists of 16 residues. CDR3 amino acids: CASSGGLAGGADTQYF. The CDR3 DNA sequence: TGTGCCAGCAGCGGGGGACTAGCGGGTGGGGCAGATACGCAGTATTTT.

This rearrangement joins TRBV18 to TRBJ1-5; 7 positions match TRBD1. The CDR3 has 12 residues. The ends lost 5 bases at V and 7 bases at J; junction bases unmatched: 2. Looked up from germline, CDR1 is KGHSH and CDR2 is LQKENI. CDR3 DNA: TGTGCCAGCTCATCCAGGGGGCAGCCCCAGCATTTT. This codes for CASSSRGQPQHF. The variable domain in full, with the rest retrieved from reference TRBV18 and TRBJ1-5, is NAGVMQNPRHLVRRRGQEARLRCSPMKGHSHVYWYRQLPEEGLKFMVYLQKENIIDESGMPKERFSAEFPKEGPSILRIQQVVRGDSAAYFCASSSRGQPQHFGDGTRLSIL.

The chain is built from TRBV6-2 or TRBV6-3 and TRBJ2-1; 8 positions agree with TRBD2. Germline CDR1 reads MNHEY; CDR2 reads SVGEGT. J gave up 3 bases and V 1 base, and 11 bases lay outside the gene matches. The CDR3 spans 18 residues. CDR3 sequence: CASSYLVGRAVSYNEQFF. CDR3 sequence (DNA): TGTGCCAGCAGTTACTTGGTCGGGAGGGCCGTAAGCTACAATGAGCAGTTCTTC.

The V gene is TRBV7-9, the J gene TRBJ1-1; the D is unclear. This CDR3 has 12 amino acids. V lost 7 bases to trimming and J lost 10 bases, with 16 bases between them. The germline V gene has CDR1 SEHNR and CDR2 FQNEAQ (reference sequence). CDR3 nucleotide sequence: TGTGCCAGCACGAACGAGTCGGGGAGAGCTTTCTTT. It codes for CASTNESGRAFF.

The chain joins TRBV27 to TRBJ1-2; tentative D call: TRBD1 (6 bases). Germline CDR1 is MNHEY and CDR2 is SMNVEV (reference sequence). CDR3 size: 17 residues. V was cut by 3 bases and J by 4 bases, with 21 bases left in between. CDR3 sequence: CASSFLRQVPKGYGYTF. The CDR3 DNA reads as TGTGCCAGCAGTTTCCTCCGACAGGTTCCCAAGGGCTATGGCTACACCTTC.

CDR3 DNA: TGTGCCAGCGGGGTGGAGGGCCCTAACTATGGCTACACCTTC. It codes for CASGVEGPNYGYTF. V gene TRBV27 combines with J gene TRBJ1-2; D ambiguous. Trimming took 8 bases from V and 0 from J, leaving 13 bases between them. CDR1 is MNHEY and CDR2 is SMNVEV in the germline V gene (reference sequence). The CDR3 is made up of 14 amino acids.

The chain has TRBV28 and TRBJ1-5, with D unclear. The germline CDR1 and CDR2 sequences are MDHEN and SYDVKM. The V and J ends lost 4 bases and 0 bases respectively, with 7 bases between them. The CDR3 runs 14 residues. The CDR3 loop reads CASSSPYSNQPQHF. In DNA form, the CDR3 reads TGTGCCAGCAGTTCGCCCTATAGCAATCAGCCCCAGCATTTT.

V is TRBV18 and J is TRBJ2-6; perhaps TRBD1 as D (8 bases). From germline, CDR1 is KGHSH and CDR2 LQKENI. V lost 5 bases to trimming and J lost 0 bases, with 17 bases between them. This CDR3 spans 18 amino acids. In nucleotides, the CDR3 is TGTGCCAGCTCATCAGGACAGGGAGGGGTCTCTGGGGCCAACGTCCTGACTTTC. It codes for CASSSGQGGVSGANVLTF.

J is TRBJ1-5 and V is TRBV18, with a possible D match to TRBD1 (5 bases). Germline CDR1 KGHSH, CDR2 LQKENI. This CDR3 is built from 13 residues. Trimming stripped 3 bases from V and 7 bases from J, with 10 bases between. The CDR3 protein is CASSPDSSQPQHF. CDR3 DNA sequence: TGTGCCAGCTCACCCGACAGTTCGCAGCCCCAGCATTTT.

CDR3 coding DNA: TGTGCCAGCAGCCCCACTAAAGCTAACTATGGCTACACCTTC. This codes for CASSPTKANYGYTF. V usage is TRBV7-2 and J usage is TRBJ1-2; D is unresolved. Germline loops: CDR1 SGHTA, CDR2 FQGNSA. The CDR3 runs to 14 residues. V lost 5 bases to trimming and J lost 0 bases, with 10 bases between them.